This TCR beta chain was recorded in a study of human T cells and chemical hapten exposure. Study background: Patients were given diphenylcyclopropenone on the scalp weekly across the roughly 25-week study.

The time point was: pre-sensitization, week 0. Treatment given: therapeutic diphenylcyclopropenone sensitization with weekly scalp DPC. TCRdb analysed the RACE reads with MiXCR anew, one entry per CDR3 protein. The table records about 290,000 distinct CDR3 sequences, approximately 8% of them present only once. Germline lookup yields CDR1 MDHEN and CDR2 SYDVKM. The CDR3 extends over 14 amino acids. The V gene lost 6 bases and the J gene lost 2 bases, with 11 bases spanning the gap. The chain has TRBV28 and TRBJ1-5; D gene uncertain. The sequence was obtained from a man aged 18 to 29 with alopecia areata. Some clones in this sample may be carry-over from other donors' samples. The specimen comprised whole blood, sampled in connection with sensitization to the hapten diphenylcyclopropenone (DPC). The CDR3 reads CASRITARNQPQHF. As DNA, the CDR3 is TGTGCCAGCAGAATTACAGCGCGCAATCAGCCCCAGCATTTT.